The rows below give T cell receptor beta chains drawn from one sample of a study of OX40 agonist ivuxolimab in advanced cancers. Data came from immunoSEQ multiplex PCR; TCRdb stores just in-frame clones and leaves some out. In the table there are over 45,000 clones, approximately 85% of which are singletons. Sequenced here: CD4+ or CD8+ T cells sorted from blood, sampled in a trial of the OX40 agonist ivuxolimab. All receptors come from an adult with an advanced solid tumor such as melanoma, head and neck, liver or kidney cancer. Both conserved end residues are part of each CDR3. The order of the fields is V gene, D gene, J gene, clone size, CDR3 protein, CDR3 DNA. A D gene is named only where the DNA matches it firmly. The listing skips clone size in some rows; elsewhere it reads once, few, many or a size class.

V gene: TRBV7-3; D gene: -; J gene: TRBJ2-1; clone size: -; CDR3 protein: CASSLNAFGNEQFF; CDR3 DNA: TGTGCCAGCAGCTTAAACGCTTTTGGCAATGAGCAGTTCTTC
V gene: TRBV19; D gene: TRBD2; J gene: TRBJ2-3; clone size: few; CDR3 protein: CASSMGLAGTTDTQYF; CDR3 DNA: TGTGCCAGTAGTATGGGACTAGCGGGGACCACAGATACGCAGTATTTT
V gene: TRBV7-9; D gene: -; J gene: TRBJ2-7; clone size: -; CDR3 protein: CASSSQRLYEQYF; CDR3 DNA: TGTGCCAGCAGCTCCCAGCGCCTCTACGAGCAGTACTTC
V gene: TRBV30; D gene: -; J gene: TRBJ2-1; clone size: -; CDR3 protein: CAWSSGRSYNEQFF; CDR3 DNA: TGTGCCTGGAGTAGTGGACGGTCCTACAATGAGCAGTTCTTC
V gene: TRBV7-2; D gene: -; J gene: TRBJ1-5; clone size: -; CDR3 protein: CASSLIASNQPQHF; CDR3 DNA: TGTGCCAGCAGCTTAATTGCGAGCAATCAGCCCCAGCATTTT
V gene: TRBV5-1; D gene: -; J gene: TRBJ1-4; clone size: -; CDR3 protein: CASSLGINNEKLFF; CDR3 DNA: TGCGCCAGCAGCTTGGGGATCAATAATGAAAAACTGTTTTTT
V gene: TRBV7-9; D gene: -; J gene: TRBJ1-2; clone size: once; CDR3 protein: CASSLGVRGSGYTF; CDR3 DNA: TGTGCCAGCAGCTTAGGGGTGCGGGGCTCTGGCTACACCTTC
V gene: TRBV5-1; D gene: -; J gene: TRBJ2-7; clone size: few; CDR3 protein: CASSFGLTYEQYF; CDR3 DNA: TGCGCCAGCAGCTTCGGACTAACCTACGAGCAGTACTTC
V gene: TRBV18; D gene: -; J gene: TRBJ2-5; clone size: -; CDR3 protein: CASSPQGETQYF; CDR3 DNA: TGTGCCAGCTCACCACAGGGAGAGACCCAGTACTTC
V gene: TRBV30; D gene: -; J gene: TRBJ1-1; clone size: -; CDR3 protein: CAWRLTGNTEAFF; CDR3 DNA: TGTGCCTGGAGATTAACAGGGAACACTGAAGCTTTCTTT
V gene: TRBV28; D gene: -; J gene: TRBJ2-7; clone size: -; CDR3 protein: CASSLGGGLSSYEQYF; CDR3 DNA: TGTGCCAGCAGTTTAGGGGGGGGGCTAAGCTCCTACGAGCAGTACTTC
V gene: TRBV19; D gene: -; J gene: TRBJ1-1; clone size: -; CDR3 protein: CASSISQNTEAFF; CDR3 DNA: TGTGCCAGTAGTATTTCCCAAAACACTGAAGCTTTCTTT
V gene: TRBV18; D gene: -; J gene: TRBJ2-1; clone size: once; CDR3 protein: CASSPLGEPYNEQFF; CDR3 DNA: TGTGCCAGCTCACCACTAGGAGAACCCTACAATGAGCAGTTCTTC
V gene: TRBV5-5; D gene: TRBD1; J gene: TRBJ1-5; clone size: -; CDR3 protein: CASSRSTGDVNQPQHF; CDR3 DNA: TGTGCCAGCAGCCGATCGACAGGGGACGTCAATCAGCCCCAGCATTTT
V gene: TRBV20-1; D gene: -; J gene: TRBJ2-1; clone size: -; CDR3 protein: CSARGDREQFF; CDR3 DNA: TGCAGTGCTAGGGGGGACCGTGAGCAGTTCTTC
V gene: TRBV11-2; D gene: TRBD2; J gene: TRBJ2-5; clone size: once; CDR3 protein: CASSLGVPGGWETQYF; CDR3 DNA: TGTGCCAGCAGCTTAGGGGTTCCGGGGGGATGGGAGACCCAGTACTTC
V gene: TRBV6-5; D gene: TRBD1; J gene: TRBJ1-1; clone size: -; CDR3 protein: CASKESGTGRKEAFF; CDR3 DNA: TGTGCCAGCAAGGAGTCGGGGACAGGCCGTAAAGAAGCTTTCTTT
V gene: TRBV7-3; D gene: TRBD1; J gene: TRBJ2-5; clone size: -; CDR3 protein: CASSPGAGTGRETQYF; CDR3 DNA: TGTGCCAGCAGCCCGGGGGCCGGGACAGGGCGGGAGACCCAGTACTTC
V gene: TRBV4-1; D gene: -; J gene: TRBJ2-4; clone size: -; CDR3 protein: CASSQRGGTGAKNIQYF; CDR3 DNA: TGCGCCAGCAGCCAACGCGGGGGTACAGGGGCGAAAAACATTCAGTACTTC
V gene: TRBV28; D gene: TRBD1; J gene: TRBJ1-2; clone size: medium-sized; CDR3 protein: CAAEATGHGYTF; CDR3 DNA: TGTGCCGCGGAGGCGACAGGGCATGGCTACACCTTC
V gene: TRBV19; D gene: TRBD2; J gene: TRBJ2-7; clone size: -; CDR3 protein: CASSGLGYEQYF; CDR3 DNA: TGTGCCAGCTCGGGACTAGGCTACGAGCAGTACTTC
V gene: TRBV7-3; D gene: TRBD1; J gene: TRBJ2-7; clone size: -; CDR3 protein: CASSWDRAYEQYF; CDR3 DNA: TGTGCCAGCAGCTGGGACAGGGCCTACGAGCAGTACTTC
V gene: TRBV27; D gene: -; J gene: TRBJ1-1; clone size: -; CDR3 protein: CASSLMQGNTEAFF; CDR3 DNA: TGTGCCAGCAGTTTAATGCAGGGGAACACTGAAGCTTTCTTT
V gene: TRBV7-2; D gene: -; J gene: TRBJ2-5; clone size: once; CDR3 protein: CASSSTGFRGETQYF; CDR3 DNA: TGTGCCAGCAGCTCGACAGGGTTTCGGGGGGAGACCCAGTACTTC
V gene: TRBV9; D gene: TRBD1; J gene: TRBJ1-6; clone size: -; CDR3 protein: CASSPVDRVTSPLHF; CDR3 DNA: TGTGCCAGCAGCCCGGTGGACAGGGTGACCTCACCCCTCCACTTT
V gene: TRBV6-1; D gene: TRBD2; J gene: TRBJ2-3; clone size: -; CDR3 protein: CASSVLAGETDTQYF; CDR3 DNA: TGTGCCAGCAGTGTTCTAGCGGGAGAGACAGATACGCAGTATTTT
V gene: TRBV5-1; D gene: -; J gene: TRBJ1-4; clone size: -; CDR3 protein: CASSQGGQGQGEKLFF; CDR3 DNA: TGCGCCAGCAGCCAAGGAGGGCAGGGGCAGGGGGAAAAACTGTTTTTT
V gene: TRBV4-3; D gene: TRBD2; J gene: TRBJ2-1; clone size: -; CDR3 protein: CASRKMTSGNEQFF; CDR3 DNA: TGCGCCAGCAGGAAAATGACTAGCGGAAATGAGCAGTTCTTC
V gene: TRBV28; D gene: -; J gene: TRBJ1-2; clone size: -; CDR3 protein: CASSLRASVHF; CDR3 DNA: TGTGCCAGCAGTCTCCGGGCCTCGGTACACTTC
V gene: TRBV15; D gene: -; J gene: TRBJ1-3; clone size: few; CDR3 protein: CATSRDRDTIYF; CDR3 DNA: TGTGCCACCAGCAGAGATAGAGACACCATATATTTT
V gene: TRBV4-3; D gene: TRBD1; J gene: TRBJ2-2; clone size: -; CDR3 protein: CASSQGPGQGFTGELFF; CDR3 DNA: TGCGCCAGCAGCCAAGGTCCGGGACAGGGTTTCACCGGGGAGCTGTTTTTT
V gene: TRBV10-1; D gene: -; J gene: TRBJ1-4; clone size: few; CDR3 protein: CASSESRTYNEKLFF; CDR3 DNA: TGCGCCAGCAGTGAGTCGCGGACGTATAATGAAAAACTGTTTTTT
V gene: TRBV19; D gene: TRBD1; J gene: TRBJ2-1; clone size: -; CDR3 protein: CASRNRGRDRQFF; CDR3 DNA: TGTGCCAGCAGAAACAGGGGTCGGGACAGGCAGTTCTTC
V gene: TRBV5-4; D gene: -; J gene: TRBJ2-7; clone size: -; CDR3 protein: CASSGTGFSGYEQYF; CDR3 DNA: TGTGCCAGCAGCGGAACAGGGTTTTCAGGCTACGAGCAGTACTTC
V gene: TRBV5-1; D gene: -; J gene: TRBJ1-3; clone size: -; CDR3 protein: CASSMGRAGNTIYF; CDR3 DNA: TGCGCCAGCAGCATGGGGCGAGCTGGAAACACCATATATTTT
V gene: TRBV9; D gene: TRBD1; J gene: TRBJ1-2; clone size: few; CDR3 protein: CASSPTAGGYDGYTF; CDR3 DNA: TGTGCCAGCAGCCCTACGGCAGGGGGGTACGATGGCTACACCTTC
V gene: TRBV6-6; D gene: -; J gene: TRBJ1-1; clone size: -; CDR3 protein: CASSYGVGTEAFF; CDR3 DNA: TGTGCCAGCAGTTACGGGGTAGGGACTGAAGCTTTCTTT
V gene: TRBV5-1; D gene: -; J gene: TRBJ2-3; clone size: -; CDR3 protein: CASSLLDPSTDTQYF; CDR3 DNA: TGCGCCAGCAGCTTGTTGGACCCTAGCACAGATACGCAGTATTTT
V gene: TRBV6-5; D gene: TRBD1; J gene: TRBJ2-7; clone size: -; CDR3 protein: CASRGQREQYF; CDR3 DNA: TGTGCCAGCAGGGGACAGCGCGAGCAGTACTTC
V gene: TRBV19; D gene: -; J gene: TRBJ2-7; clone size: -; CDR3 protein: CASSPRQQGPTGEQYF; CDR3 DNA: TGTGCCAGTAGTCCCCGGCAACAGGGCCCCACGGGTGAGCAGTACTTC
V gene: TRBV5-6; D gene: -; J gene: TRBJ2-3; clone size: once; CDR3 protein: CASSSIRSSTDTQYF; CDR3 DNA: TGTGCCAGCAGCTCGATCAGGAGTAGCACAGATACGCAGTATTTT
V gene: TRBV19; D gene: TRBD2; J gene: TRBJ2-1; clone size: -; CDR3 protein: CASNGGRAINEQFF; CDR3 DNA: TGTGCCAGTAATGGCGGGAGGGCCATCAATGAGCAGTTCTTC
V gene: TRBV30; D gene: -; J gene: TRBJ2-4; clone size: -; CDR3 protein: CAVTDGRGLNIQYF; CDR3 DNA: TGTGCCGTTACGGACGGCAGGGGATTGAACATTCAGTACTTC
V gene: TRBV6-5; D gene: TRBD1; J gene: TRBJ2-7; clone size: -; CDR3 protein: CATADRGPSEQYF; CDR3 DNA: TGTGCCACTGCTGACAGGGGGCCCAGCGAGCAGTACTTC
V gene: TRBV18; D gene: TRBD2; J gene: TRBJ2-1; clone size: -; CDR3 protein: CASSPPSGGGVNNEQFF; CDR3 DNA: TGTGCCAGCTCACCCCCAAGCGGGGGAGGGGTCAACAATGAGCAGTTCTTC
V gene: TRBV7-2; D gene: TRBD1; J gene: TRBJ2-2; clone size: -; CDR3 protein: CASSQDRGRTGELFF; CDR3 DNA: TGTGCCAGCAGTCAGGACAGGGGCAGGACCGGGGAGCTGTTTTTT
V gene: TRBV11-2; D gene: -; J gene: TRBJ1-1; clone size: once; CDR3 protein: CASSSPRHTEAFF; CDR3 DNA: TGTGCCAGCAGCTCGCCACGTCACACTGAAGCTTTCTTT
V gene: TRBV19; D gene: -; J gene: TRBJ1-5; clone size: -; CDR3 protein: CASSRGGAGNQPQHF; CDR3 DNA: TGTGCCAGTAGTCGCGGGGGCGCGGGCAATCAGCCCCAGCATTTT
V gene: TRBV25-1; D gene: -; J gene: TRBJ2-5; clone size: -; CDR3 protein: CASSPPRLGQETQYF; CDR3 DNA: TGTGCCAGCAGTCCTCCCCGATTGGGGCAAGAGACCCAGTACTTC
V gene: TRBV18; D gene: -; J gene: TRBJ2-1; clone size: -; CDR3 protein: CASSPSTASAGGSYNEQFF; CDR3 DNA: TGTGCCAGCTCACCTTCAACGGCCTCCGCGGGCGGCTCCTACAATGAGCAGTTCTTC